This is a list of T cell receptor beta chains from one sample in a study of Graves' ophthalmopathy and Graves' hyperthyroidism. MiXCR was run by TCRdb on the multiplex PCR reads, yielding one entry per CDR3 protein. The sample has roughly 400,000 distinct CDR3 sequences, around 18% seen once. Source material: peripheral blood. These receptors were obtained from a woman under 30 with Graves' ophthalmopathy. Each CDR3 is given with its conserved first and last residue.

V gene	CDR3 protein
TRBV7-2	CASSRLVGQPQHF
TRBV11-2	CASRSPSTGELFF
TRBV11-2	CASRNTAESNGYTF
TRBV27	CASSSGYNQPQHF
TRBV29-1	CSVLDKGQYF
TRBV28	CASSLVPTRGGYEQYF
TRBV19	CASGGVGGYYEQYF
TRBV10-3	CAISGTSIETQYF
TRBV6-1	CASGTGLGRTEAFF
TRBV28	CASSLRGLAEAFF
TRBV7-2	CASSRLADSNEQYF
TRBV11-2	CASSDPGASETQYF
TRBV7-2	CASSLGDREYGYTF
TRBV3-1	CASSQGVSGNEKLFF
TRBV7-2	CASMRGPQAYEQYF
TRBV6-5	CASSYSLLLGQGGTEAFF
TRBV9	CASSVGQHISYEQYF